The rows below give T cell receptor beta chains drawn from one sample of a study of blood T cell repertoires in COVID-19. The method was immunoSEQ multiplex PCR; TCRdb's version includes in-frame clones alone and lacks a portion of them. The table includes about 280,000 clones, around 89% detected once. Input material: peripheral blood. The receptor source for this set is a man aged 35 to 55 with acute or convalescent COVID-19. CDR3s include the opening cysteine and the closing phenylalanine or tryptophan. The D gene is left open where the match is weak. The listing skips clone size in some rows; elsewhere it reads once, few, many or a size class.

v_gene	d_gene	j_gene	abundance	CDR3nt	CDR3aa
TRBV25-1	-	TRBJ2-2	-	TGTGCCAGCAGTGAGGGAGACACCGGGGAGCTGTTTTTT	CASSEGDTGELFF
TRBV27	-	TRBJ1-2	-	TGTGCCAGCAGTTTACAGGGCGGCTATGGCTACACCTTC	CASSLQGGYGYTF
TRBV6-6	TRBD2	TRBJ2-3	-	TGTGCCAGTAAACTAGCGGGGGGCACAGATACGCAGTATTTT	CASKLAGGTDTQYF
TRBV2	TRBD2	TRBJ2-7	-	TGTGCCAGCAATGGGTTGGGTAGCGGGGTGGAGCTCTACGAGCAGTACTTC	CASNGLGSGVELYEQYF
TRBV24-1	TRBD1	TRBJ2-3	-	TGTGCCACCAGTGAGGACAGGGGGCGCACAGATACGCAGTATTTT	CATSEDRGRTDTQYF
TRBV19	TRBD2	TRBJ2-1	-	TGTGCCAGTAGTGCCGCTAGCGGGGGGGGGTACAATGAGCAGTTCTTC	CASSAASGGGYNEQFF
TRBV5-1	-	TRBJ1-2	-	TGCGCCAGCAGCCCCGGGGGGAACTATGGCTACACCTTC	CASSPGGNYGYTF
TRBV5-4	TRBD1	TRBJ2-3	-	TGTGCCAGCAGCCACACGGGACAGGGAACAGATACGCAGTATTTT	CASSHTGQGTDTQYF
TRBV6-5	TRBD2	TRBJ2-5	-	TGTGCCAGCAGGAAAAGGCGGGGGGCGCGGGAGACCCAGTACTTC	CASRKRRGARETQYF
TRBV6-5	-	TRBJ2-7	once	TGTGCCAGCACTTACGGGACACCCTACGAGCAGTACTTC	CASTYGTPYEQYF
TRBV7-2	-	TRBJ1-3	few	TGTGCCAGCAGCTTAAGTCCAGGGCCCGGAAACACCATATATTTT	CASSLSPGPGNTIYF
TRBV19	-	TRBJ2-5	-	TGTGCCAGTAGTCGGGGAAGCGGGGAGACCCAGTACTTC	CASSRGSGETQYF
TRBV12-3/TRBV12-4	TRBD1	TRBJ1-5	-	TGTGCCAGCACCCTGACAGGGAAACAGCCCCAGCATTTT	CASTLTGKQPQHF
TRBV28	-	TRBJ2-7	-	TGTGCCAGCAACCAGGGTTACGAGCAGTACTTC	CASNQGYEQYF
TRBV5-6	-	TRBJ1-4	-	TGTGCCAGCAGCTTGCGGGAAAAACTGTTTTTT	CASSLREKLFF
TRBV7-2	TRBD1	TRBJ1-2	-	TGTGCCAGCAGTCAAAAGGACAGGGGGCACTATGGCTACACCTTC	CASSQKDRGHYGYTF
TRBV19	TRBD1	TRBJ2-7	few	TGTGCCAGTAGTGTTCAGGGGGCCTACGAGCAGTACTTC	CASSVQGAYEQYF
TRBV2	-	TRBJ1-2	-	TGTGCCAGCAGCAGGCGGGCAGCCGACTATGGCTACACCTTC	CASSRRAADYGYTF
TRBV25-1	-	TRBJ1-4	few	TGTGCCAGCAGTGAATTAACAGGGTCTAATGAAAAACTGTTTTTT	CASSELTGSNEKLFF
TRBV10-3	-	TRBJ2-1	once	TGTGCCATCAGTGATTTTCGGTACATTGGGTTCCTCGGCGGCGATGAGCAGTTCTTC	CAISDFRYIGFLGGDEQFF
TRBV11-2	-	TRBJ1-2	few	TGTGCCAGCAGCTTAGAATTGGGCAGGGGAGACTATGGCTACACCTTC	CASSLELGRGDYGYTF
TRBV25-1	TRBD1	TRBJ1-2	-	TGTGCCAGCAGTGGGCCAGGGGGCGTTGGTAACTATGGCTACACCTTC	CASSGPGGVGNYGYTF
TRBV18	TRBD1	TRBJ2-5	-	TGTGCCAGCTCGCCCGGACAGGGGGAGACCCAGTACTTC	CASSPGQGETQYF
TRBV6-5	TRBD2	TRBJ2-4	-	TGTGCCAGCAGTTTAGCTAGCGGAGCCAAAAACATTCAGTACTTC	CASSLASGAKNIQYF
TRBV19	-	TRBJ2-6	-	TGTGCCAGTAGTAGGCAGGGAATCATCTCCGGGGCCAACGTCCTGACTTTC	CASSRQGIISGANVLTF
TRBV24-1	TRBD1	TRBJ2-7	-	TGTGCCACCAGTGGGGGGACAGGGACCCACGAGCAGTACTTC	CATSGGTGTHEQYF
TRBV3-1/TRBV3-2	TRBD1	TRBJ1-6	few	TGTGCCAGCAGCCAGTCGGACAGGGGGCATAATTCACCCCTCCACTTT	CASSQSDRGHNSPLHF
TRBV6-1	-	TRBJ1-5	-	TGTGCCAGCAGTGAAACAGGAGGGAATCAGCCCCAGCATTTT	CASSETGGNQPQHF
TRBV5-1	-	TRBJ1-2	-	TGCGCCAGCAGCTTGATAGGGGCAAACTATGGCTACACCTTC	CASSLIGANYGYTF
TRBV9	-	TRBJ2-1	-	TGTGCCAGCAGCCCCTCAGGACAGTACAATGAGCAGTTCTTC	CASSPSGQYNEQFF
TRBV18	TRBD1	TRBJ1-4	-	TGTGCCAGCTCACTGGGACAGCTTGCAACTAATGAAAAACTGTTTTTT	CASSLGQLATNEKLFF
TRBV4-1	TRBD2	TRBJ2-1	-	TGCGCCCGCAGCCGGGGGGGGCTAGCCCTTCTTGGAAATGAGCAGTTCTTC	CARSRGGLALLGNEQFF
TRBV10-3	-	TRBJ1-5	-	TGTGCCATCAGTGAGTCGAACAGCCGCAATCAGCCCCAGCATTTT	CAISESNSRNQPQHF
TRBV5-6	-	TRBJ1-5	-	TGTGCCAGCAGCCCTCAGGGGTACAATCAGCCCCAGCATTTT	CASSPQGYNQPQHF
TRBV7-9	TRBD1	TRBJ1-1	few	TGTGCCAGCTTTGGACAGGCGAACACTGAAGCTTTCTTT	CASFGQANTEAFF
TRBV7-9	-	TRBJ1-2	-	TGTGCCAGCAGTCACTCCAACCTCCATGGCTACACCTTC	CASSHSNLHGYTF
TRBV7-9	-	TRBJ1-4	-	TGTGCCAGCAGCTTGGGGGGAACGGAAAAACTGTTTTTT	CASSLGGTEKLFF
TRBV5-1	-	TRBJ1-1	-	TGCGCCAGCAGCTTGTTCGGGTCCCCAGCTTTCTTT	CASSLFGSPAFF
TRBV4-1	-	TRBJ1-2	-	TGCGCCAGCAGCCCAGGACACTCGAGCTATGGCTACACCTTC	CASSPGHSSYGYTF
TRBV2	TRBD1	TRBJ1-2	-	TGTGCCAGCAGTCATAGGACAGGGGTGAGCGGCTACACCTTC	CASSHRTGVSGYTF
TRBV19	-	TRBJ2-1	-	TGTGCCAGTAGTAAACAGGGTATCACGGGGTCGGAGCAGTTCTTC	CASSKQGITGSEQFF
TRBV3-1/TRBV3-2	TRBD1	TRBJ1-6	-	TGTGCCAGCAGCCAGACAGGGTCGGGGGATTCACCCCTCCACTTT	CASSQTGSGDSPLHF
TRBV9	-	TRBJ2-2	-	TGTGCCAGCAGCGTATCGTTAGTTAACACCGGGGAGCTGTTTTTT	CASSVSLVNTGELFF
TRBV3-1/TRBV3-2	-	TRBJ1-3	-	TGTGCCAGCAGCCAAAATCCGCAGGGAACCACCATATATTTT	CASSQNPQGTTIYF
TRBV19	-	TRBJ1-2	-	TGTGCCAGTTCGTTGGCTGGCTACACCTTC	CASSLAGYTF
TRBV6-5	-	TRBJ1-1	once	TGTGCGACGGAGGTGAACACTGAAGCTTTCTTT	CATEVNTEAFF
TRBV15	TRBD1	TRBJ1-4	few	TGTGCCACCAGCAGTACAAACCGGGGACAGGAAAGGGAAAAACTGTTTTTT	CATSSTNRGQEREKLFF
TRBV2	TRBD1	TRBJ1-6	-	TGTGCCAGCAGTGCTTCGACAGGGCGGTCACCCCTCCACTTT	CASSASTGRSPLHF
TRBV15	-	TRBJ1-2	-	TGTGCCACCAGCAGAGATTCGACAGCGTATGGCTACACCTTC	CATSRDSTAYGYTF
TRBV11-2	-	TRBJ1-2	-	TGTGCCAGCAGCCATTTCCGCCTCCCGCGGGGCTTCTATGGCTACACCTTC	CASSHFRLPRGFYGYTF
TRBV7-2	TRBD1	TRBJ1-5	-	TGTGCCAGCAGCCCGGACAGGGTTCAGCCCCAGCATTTT	CASSPDRVQPQHF
TRBV29-1	TRBD1	TRBJ1-2	-	TGCAGCGTCTGGACAGGGGGTAGAGGCTACACCTTC	CSVWTGGRGYTF
TRBV12-3/TRBV12-4	TRBD1	TRBJ1-1	-	TGTGCCAGCAGTTCAGGGGGGCGGACTGAAGCTTTCTTT	CASSSGGRTEAFF
TRBV13	TRBD2	TRBJ2-7	once	TGTGCCAGCAGCTCCCCGAAAATTAAAGCGGGGAAGGTTACCTACGAGCAGTACTTC	CASSSPKIKAGKVTYEQYF
TRBV7-9	TRBD1	TRBJ2-7	-	TGTGCCAGCAGCCCGGGGACAGTAGCCGAGCAGTACTTC	CASSPGTVAEQYF